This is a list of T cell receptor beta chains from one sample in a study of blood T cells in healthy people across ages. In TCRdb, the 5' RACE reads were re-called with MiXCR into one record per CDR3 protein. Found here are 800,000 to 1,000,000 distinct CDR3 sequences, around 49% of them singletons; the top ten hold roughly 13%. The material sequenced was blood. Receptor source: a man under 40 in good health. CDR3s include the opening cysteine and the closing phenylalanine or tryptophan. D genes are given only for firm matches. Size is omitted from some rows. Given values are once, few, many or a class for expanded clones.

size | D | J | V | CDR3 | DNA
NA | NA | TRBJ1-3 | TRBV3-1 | CASSQGRLGRSGNTIYF | TGTGCCAGCAGCCAAGGCAGGCTGGGGCGCTCTGGAAACACCATATATTTT
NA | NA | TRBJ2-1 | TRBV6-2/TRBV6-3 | CASTLGPYEQFF | TGTGCCAGCACCCTGGGCCCCTACGAGCAGTTCTTC
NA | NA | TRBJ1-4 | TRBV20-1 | CSARVVQALNEKLFF | TGCAGTGCTAGAGTTGTGCAGGCACTTAATGAAAAACTGTTTTTT
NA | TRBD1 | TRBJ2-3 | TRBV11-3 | CASTMGQGITDTQYF | TGTGCCAGCACCATGGGACAGGGCATAACAGATACGCAGTATTTT
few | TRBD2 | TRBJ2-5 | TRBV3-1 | CASSHSSGQETQYF | TGTGCCAGCAGCCATTCTAGCGGGCAAGAGACCCAGTACTTC
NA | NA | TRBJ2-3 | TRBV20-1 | CSARVTGAESITDTQYF | TGCAGTGCTAGAGTGACGGGAGCGGAATCAATCACAGATACGCAGTATTTT
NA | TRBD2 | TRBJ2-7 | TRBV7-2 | CASSLGSSGVSEQYF | TGTGCCAGCAGCTTAGGGTCTAGCGGGGTTAGCGAGCAGTACTTC
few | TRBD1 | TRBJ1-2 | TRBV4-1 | CASSQANRAGGVVDGYTF | TGCGCCAGCAGCCAAGCAAACAGGGCAGGGGGCGTAGTGGATGGCTACACCTTC
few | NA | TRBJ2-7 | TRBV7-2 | CASSPARTSRYEQYF | TGTGCCAGCAGCCCAGCTAGGACCAGCCGATACGAGCAGTACTTC
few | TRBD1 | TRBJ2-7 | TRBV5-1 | CASSTGQGYYEQYF | TGCGCCAGCAGCACGGGACAGGGGTACTACGAGCAGTACTTC
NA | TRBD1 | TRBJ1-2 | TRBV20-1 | CSADRGGYTF | TGCAGTGCTGACAGGGGGGGCTACACCTTC
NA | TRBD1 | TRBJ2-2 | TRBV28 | CASSPWGTGVSGELFF | TGTGCCAGCAGTCCATGGGGGACAGGGGTGAGCGGGGAGCTGTTTTTT
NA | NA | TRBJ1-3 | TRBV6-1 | CASSASRVPSGNTIYF | TGTGCCAGCAGTGCCTCCCGGGTCCCCTCTGGAAACACCATATATTTT
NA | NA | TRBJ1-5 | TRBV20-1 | CSLGGRVRNQPQHF | TGCAGTCTCGGCGGCAGGGTAAGAAATCAGCCCCAGCATTTT
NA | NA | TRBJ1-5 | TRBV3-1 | CASSQEVGDQPQHF | TGTGCCAGCAGCCAAGAAGTGGGAGATCAGCCCCAGCATTTT